One and the same sample provided the 23 T cell receptor beta chains below, sequenced in a study of blood T cell repertoires in COVID-19. TCRdb's copy holds only in-frame clones and misses some; the assay was immunoSEQ multiplex PCR. Found here are under 200,000 clones, 80% to 85% of them singletons; the top ten hold 13% to 15%. Sequencing was done on a sample of peripheral blood. The origin of the receptors is a man younger than 30 with active or convalescent COVID-19.

CDR3 sequence (DNA): TGCGCCAGCAGCCAAGAGAGGGGGCGATTCTATGGCTACACCTTC. It encodes CASSQERGRFYGYTF. The genes are TRBV4-3 and TRBJ1-2, with 7 positions matching TRBD1. Per germline, CDR1 LGHNA and CDR2 YSLEER. V shed 0 bases, J shed 4 bases, and the junction held 5 bases outside the gene matches. The CDR3 is 15 amino acids.

The V and J genes are TRBV5-1 and TRBJ1-4; unclear D gene. The CDR3 is 16 residues long. V shed 0 bases and J shed 7 bases, with 16 bases lying between them. Germline CDR1 and CDR2: SGHRS and YFSETQ. CDR3 amino acids: CASSLASGNYGEKLFF. The CDR3 region has the DNA TGCGCCAGCAGCTTGGCCTCGGGGAATTACGGTGAAAAACTGTTTTTT. Using reference TRBV5-1 and TRBJ1-4 for the parts outside the CDR3, the full variable domain is KAGVTQTPRYLIKTRGQQVTLSCSPISGHRSVSWYQQTPGQGLQFLFEYFSETQRNKGNFPGRFSGRQFSNSRSEMNVSTLELGDSALYLCASSLASGNYGEKLFFGSGTQLSVL.

V gene TRBV28 combines with J gene TRBJ2-7, with TRBD1 matching over 9 bases. Losses at the gene ends were 5 bases for V and 4 bases for J; bases not matched to a gene: 6. The CDR3 sequence is 14 residues long. Germline V lookup: CDR1 MDHEN, CDR2 SYDVKM. The CDR3, as DNA: TGTGCCAGCAGTCCCTGGACAGGGGAGTACGAGCAGTACTTC. Residues: CASSPWTGEYEQYF.

The chain joins TRBV12-3 or TRBV12-4 to TRBJ1-2; 7 bases match TRBD1. The V segment lost 5 bases and the J segment 6 bases; nucleotides outside the gene matches: 6. This CDR3 region has 13 residues. The CDR3 reads CASSQQGLDGYTF. DNA of the CDR3: TGTGCCAGCAGTCAACAGGGGTTGGATGGCTACACCTTC.

The J gene is TRBJ1-2, the V gene TRBV28; D unclear. With 3 bases removed from V and 6 bases from J, the gap between germline ends came to 11 bases. The germline V gene encodes CDR1 MDHEN and CDR2 SYDVKM. This CDR3 has 13 residues. CDR3 in DNA: TGTGCCAGCAGTTTCCCCCACGGTGATGGCTACACCTTC. This gives the protein CASSFPHGDGYTF.

The rearrangement links TRBV7-8 to TRBJ2-1, with TRBD1 matching over 7 bases. Germline V gives CDR1 SGHVS, CDR2 FQNEAQ. The CDR3 is made up of 14 amino acids. J was trimmed by 7 bases and V by 5 bases; bases with no gene match: 8. The CDR3, as DNA: TGTGCCAGCAGCGCCCGACAGGGTAGGAATGAGCAGTTCTTC. It yields the protein CASSARQGRNEQFF.

This clone came up once. The chain couples TRBV18 to TRBJ1-1; D uncertain. Looked up from germline, CDR1 is KGHSH and CDR2 is LQKENI. V lost 3 bases and J lost 5, with 16 bases in between. CDR3 length: 15 amino acids. The CDR3 protein is CASSPDTRVGTEAFF. CDR3 DNA: TGTGCCAGCTCACCTGACACGAGGGTGGGGACTGAAGCTTTCTTT.

This chain connects TRBV19 to TRBJ2-7, with 9 nucleotides matching TRBD1. Trimming removed 10 bases from V and 5 bases from J; junction bases left unmatched: 9. This CDR3 has 13 residues. The germline CDR1 and CDR2 sequences are LNHDA and SQIVND (reference sequence). The CDR3 spells CATSRRDRDEQYF. The CDR3 nucleotides read TGTGCCACCTCGCGCCGGGACAGGGACGAGCAGTACTTC.

The chain joins TRBV10-3 to TRBJ1-6; 8 bases map to TRBD1. This CDR3 contains 14 residues. J gave up 7 bases and V 6 bases, and 5 bases lay outside the gene matches. Germline CDR1 reads ENHRY; CDR2 reads SYGVKD. The CDR3 loop is CAISPRDRNSPLHF. CDR3 sequence (DNA): TGTGCCATCAGCCCCCGGGACAGGAATTCACCCCTCCACTTT.

This clone was found once. The chain employs TRBV19 and TRBJ2-1; no firm D call. Germline V gene data show CDR1 as LNHDA and CDR2 as SQIVND (reference sequence). V was shortened by 10 bases and J by 5 bases, with 6 bases between the two germline ends. This CDR3 has 10 residues. The CDR3 DNA sequence: TGTGCCACGCGCCACAATGAGCAGTTCTTC. Translated, it gives CATRHNEQFF.

The chain links TRBV4-1 to TRBJ2-2; TRBD1 might be the D (6 bases). CDR3 length equals 14 residues. Germline values: CDR1 MGHRA, CDR2 YSYEKL. Trimming left V 8 bases short and J 0 bases short, with 10 bases between. The CDR3 sequence: CASSDSPNTGELFF. As DNA, the CDR3 is TGCGCCAGCTCGGACAGCCCGAACACCGGGGAGCTGTTTTTT.

The chain combines TRBV9 with TRBJ2-7, with 8 bases that match TRBD1. With 2 bases clipped from V and 0 bases from J, the junction kept 4 bases outside the gene matches. Germline V gene lookup returns CDR1 SGDLS and CDR2 YYNGEE. The CDR3 consists of 15 residues. The DNA for the CDR3 is TGTGCCAGCAGCGTGGGGACAGGTCTCTCCTACGAGCAGTACTTC. Translation gives CASSVGTGLSYEQYF.

V is TRBV5-6 and J is TRBJ1-6, with TRBD1 as a possible D gene (5 bases). This CDR3 is built from 14 residues. Trimming pared 0 bases from V and 8 bases from J, leaving 9 bases between. Per germline, CDR1 SGHDT and CDR2 YYEEEE. CDR3 in DNA: TGTGCCAGCAGCTTGGGACAGTTTTATTCACCCCTCCACTTT. This codes for CASSLGQFYSPLHF.

The chain is built from TRBV19 and TRBJ2-7, with 9 nucleotides matching TRBD2. J lost 3 bases, V lost 3 bases, and 0 bases had no gene match. The germline CDR1 and CDR2 sequences are LNHDA and SQIVND (reference sequence). CDR3 length: 13 amino acids. The CDR3 DNA sequence: TGTGCCAGTAGTATGCGGGGGGGCTACGAGCAGTACTTC. This gives the protein CASSMRGGYEQYF.

This clone was counted at least ten times. The rearrangement links TRBV14 to TRBJ1-5; D remains ambiguous. Trimming stripped 0 bases from V and 5 bases from J, with 5 bases between. The CDR3 extends over 13 amino acids. Germline CDR1 and CDR2: SGHDN and FVKESK. CDR3 loop: CASSQERDQPQHF. The CDR3 DNA follows: TGTGCCAGCAGCCAAGAGAGGGATCAGCCCCAGCATTTT.

This clone was observed many times. The J gene is TRBJ2-1, the V gene TRBV13; D possibly corresponds to TRBD2 (6 bases). The CDR3 length is 16 residues. From germline, CDR1 is PRHDT and CDR2 FYEKMQ (reference sequence). V dropped 4 bases and J dropped 5 bases, with 18 bases sitting between them. Written as DNA, the CDR3 is TGTGCCAGCAGCTCGCAATGGCGGAGGGGCAACAATGAGCAGTTCTTC. Translated, it gives CASSSQWRRGNNEQFF.

The rearrangement uses TRBV3-1 (or the pseudogene TRBV3-2) and TRBJ2-2; 8 positions match TRBD2. CDR3 length equals 18 residues. V lost 1 base to trimming and J lost 6 bases; unmatched junction nucleotides: 13. Germline V gene data show CDR1 as LGHDT and CDR2 as YNNKEL (reference sequence). The CDR3 DNA reads as TGTGCCAGCAGCCAAGGCCTAGTGTCGGGGGGGGCCTCCGGGGAGCTGTTTTTT. Encoded protein: CASSQGLVSGGASGELFF.

The chain carries TRBV15 and TRBJ2-7; 11 nucleotides match TRBD2. The CDR3 has 14 amino acids. The germline CDR1 and CDR2 sequences are LNHNV and YYDKDF (reference sequence). Unmatched junction bases numbered 3, after V lost 5 bases and J lost 3 bases. The CDR3: CATSGTSGHYEQYF. DNA for the CDR3: TGTGCCACCAGCGGGACTAGCGGACACTACGAGCAGTACTTC.

The chain links TRBV14 to TRBJ1-4, with 7 bases matching TRBD1. CDR3 size: 14 residues. Trimming removed 1 base from V and 7 bases from J; junction bases left unmatched: 3. Looked up from germline, CDR1 is SGHDN and CDR2 is FVKESK. As DNA, the CDR3 is TGTGCCAGCAGCCAAGTGTCAGGGGGTGAAAAACTGTTTTTT. Protein product: CASSQVSGGEKLFF.

The J gene is TRBJ2-3, the V gene TRBV18; 9 positions agree with TRBD2. CDR1 is KGHSH and CDR2 is LQKENI in the germline V gene. J gave up 5 bases and V 3 bases, and 9 bases lay outside the gene matches. CDR3 length: 16 amino acids. CDR3 residues: CASSPTGGGARDTQYF. CDR3 bases: TGTGCCAGCTCACCGACTGGCGGGGGGGCCAGAGATACGCAGTATTTT.

The chain combines TRBV7-9 with TRBJ2-5; the D gene is possibly TRBD1 (6 bases). The CDR3 loop spans 15 amino acids. V gave up 2 bases and J gave up 4 bases, with 14 bases separating them. Germline values: CDR1 SEHNR, CDR2 FQNEAQ (reference sequence). DNA for the CDR3: TGTGCCAGCAGCTTAAAAACAGGGATGGGAGAGACCCAGTACTTC. Amino acid sequence: CASSLKTGMGETQYF.

A few counts support this clone. J is TRBJ1-5 and V is TRBV19; tentatively, D is TRBD1 (5 bases). Germline V gene sequence: CDR1 LNHDA, CDR2 SQIVND (reference sequence). The V end was cut by 5 bases, the J end by 2 bases, with 7 bases between. This CDR3 is 13 amino acids long. In DNA form, the CDR3 reads TGTGCCAGTAGTTTGACAGGCAATCAGCCCCAGCATTTT. The encoded protein is CASSLTGNQPQHF. Full variable domain (remainder filled in from reference TRBV19 and TRBJ1-5): DGGITQSPKYLFRKEGQNVTLSCEQNLNHDAMYWYRQDPGQGLRLIYYSQIVNDFQKGDIAEGYSVSREKKESFPLTVTSAQKNPTAFYLCASSLTGNQPQHFGDGTRLSIL.

The chain links TRBV4-3 to TRBJ1-2; the match to TRBD1 covers 9 bases. CDR3 length: 18 residues. Germline V gene sequence: CDR1 LGHNA, CDR2 YSLEER. V shed 0 bases and J 0 bases; nucleotides not matched to a gene: 8. The CDR3 nucleotides are TGCGCCAGCAGCCAAGATCGGGGACAGGGTCCTGCTAACTATGGCTACACCTTC. This translates into CASSQDRGQGPANYGYTF.